Presented here are 16 T cell receptor beta chains from one specimen sequenced in a study of PD-1 blockade in classical Hodgkin lymphoma. Brentuximab vedotin exposure varied, and every patient relapsed after autologous stem cell transplantation. Using immunoSEQ multiplex PCR, the repertoire was profiled, and TCRdb retains in-frame clones only, with some absent. Of about 110,000 clones in the sample, about 89% were seen once. The specimen was peripheral blood mononuclear cells (PBMCs), collected before the second cycle of nivolumab. The receptors here all came from a human donor with classical Hodgkin lymphoma.

This clone appeared a single time. The chain joins TRBV5-5 to TRBJ2-7; possible D gene TRBD2, 5 bases. This CDR3 region has 14 residues. Germline V lookup: CDR1 SGHKS, CDR2 YYEKEE (reference sequence). Deletions cut 3 bases from V and 3 bases from J, with 13 bases between. The CDR3 sequence is CASSWAGPSYEQYF. The CDR3 region has the DNA TGTGCCAGCAGCTGGGCGGGCCCCAGCTACGAGCAGTACTTC. Supplemented by reference TRBV5-5 and TRBJ2-7, the full variable domain reads DAGVTQSPTHLIKTRGQQVTLRCSPISGHKSVSWYQQVLGQGPQFIFQYYEKEERGRGNFPDRFSARQFPNYSSELNVNALLLGDSALYLCASSWAGPSYEQYFGPGTRLTVT.

This clone was observed once. V usage is TRBV7-9 and J usage is TRBJ1-1, with D unclear. The V gene lost 2 bases and the J gene lost 2 bases, with 15 bases spanning the gap. Germline assignment: CDR1 SEHNR and CDR2 FQNEAQ (reference sequence). The CDR3 covers 16 residues. CDR3 protein: CASSLSHTLANTEAFF. In DNA, the CDR3 is TGTGCCAGCAGCTTATCCCACACACTGGCCAACACTGAAGCTTTCTTT.

V gene TRBV5-5 combines with J gene TRBJ2-7, with 7 bases matching TRBD1. Looked up from germline, CDR1 is SGHKS and CDR2 is YYEKEE (reference sequence). The CDR3 is 14 residues long. V lost 0 bases, J lost 6 bases, and 6 bases stayed unmatched. The CDR3 DNA is TGTGCCAGCAGCTTGGGGCAGGGGGTTCGCGAGCAGTACTTC. Protein sequence: CASSLGQGVREQYF. The full variable domain, its missing parts supplied by reference TRBV5-5 and TRBJ2-7, is DAGVTQSPTHLIKTRGQQVTLRCSPISGHKSVSWYQQVLGQGPQFIFQYYEKEERGRGNFPDRFSARQFPNYSSELNVNALLLGDSALYLCASSLGQGVREQYFGPGTRLTVT.

This sequence joins TRBV7-9 and TRBJ2-3; D remains unclear. V gave up 8 bases and J gave up 1 base, with 4 bases separating them. CDR1 and CDR2 from the germline V gene are SEHNR and FQNEAQ (reference sequence). CDR3 length: 11 amino acids. CDR3 nucleotides: TGTGCCAGCGGGGGCACAGATACGCAGTATTTT. Translating gives CASGGTDTQYF.

V usage is TRBV7-9 and J usage is TRBJ1-6; the match to TRBD1 covers 8 bases. This CDR3 has 14 amino acids. The V gene end was trimmed by 6 bases and the J gene end by 10 bases; junction bases not matched to a gene: 8. Germline V gives CDR1 SEHNR, CDR2 FQNEAQ (reference sequence). The CDR3 reads CASSYGQGGSPLHF. In nucleotides, the CDR3 is TGTGCCAGCAGTTACGGACAGGGTGGATCACCCCTCCACTTT.

The chain has TRBV5-1 and TRBJ1-5; 8 bases map to TRBD1. V trimming: 4 bases; J trimming: 2 bases; junction bases outside the gene matches: 2. The length of the CDR3 is 14 residues. Germline CDR1 reads SGHRS; CDR2 reads YFSETQ. The DNA of the CDR3 is TGCGCCAGCAGCCCGACAGGGGGCAATCAGCCCCAGCATTTT. Its translation: CASSPTGGNQPQHF.

The V gene is TRBV5-1, the J gene TRBJ2-1, with TRBD1 as a possible D gene (6 bases). The CDR3 extends over 16 amino acids. Germline values: CDR1 SGHRS, CDR2 YFSETQ. V was shortened by 3 bases and J by 0 bases, with 13 bases between the two germline ends. CDR3 amino acids: CASSWPQGTSYNEQFF. For the CDR3, the DNA is TGCGCCAGCAGCTGGCCACAGGGAACCTCCTACAATGAGCAGTTCTTC.

Here the CDR3 DNA reads TGTGCCTGGGTACGAGCTTCGTCCCTATTAGCTAACTATGGCTACACCTTC. Protein product: CAWVRASSLLANYGYTF. V and J are TRBV30 and TRBJ1-2; D is unclear. V was pared by 5 bases and J by 0 bases, with 22 bases between. The length of the CDR3 is 17 residues. CDR1 is GTSNPN, CDR2 SVGIG, per germline (reference sequence). Combining the CDR3 with reference TRBV30 and TRBJ1-2 gives the whole variable domain SQTIHQWPATLVQPVGSPLSLECTVEGTSNPNLYWYRQAAGRGLQLLFYSVGIGQISSEVPQNLSASRPQDRQFILSSKKLLLSDSGFYLCAWVRASSLLANYGYTFGSGTRLTVV.

The chain has TRBV12-1 and TRBJ2-2; TRBD2 was called by the table and not checked on the DNA. TRBV12-1 is a pseudogene segment. This CDR3 has 17 residues. CDR3 DNA sequence: TGTGCCAGCAGCTACGGACTAGCGGGAATGAACACCGGGGAGCTGTTTTTT. This codes for CASSYGLAGMNTGELFF.

The V call is TRBV27, the J call TRBJ1-6, with D possibly matching TRBD1 (5 bases). The CDR3 consists of 17 residues. V lost 5 bases to trimming and J lost 5 bases, with 19 bases between them. From germline, CDR1 is MNHEY and CDR2 SMNVEV (reference sequence). This CDR3 reads CASSPTSVTVHNSPLHF. In DNA, the CDR3 is TGTGCCAGCAGTCCCACTAGTGTGACAGTTCATAATTCACCCCTCCACTTT.

V gene TRBV5-1 combines with J gene TRBJ2-1, with 8 bases identical to TRBD2. This CDR3 comprises 15 residues. Germline CDR1 and CDR2: SGHRS and YFSETQ. Trimming removed 4 bases from V and 6 bases from J; junction bases left unmatched: 9. The DNA for the CDR3 is TGCGCCAGCAGCCCCTCACCGGGAGGGGTCAATGAGCAGTTCTTC. Amino acid sequence: CASSPSPGGVNEQFF. Looking up the rest from reference TRBV5-1 and TRBJ2-1 gives the full variable domain: KAGVTQTPRYLIKTRGQQVTLSCSPISGHRSVSWYQQTPGQGLQFLFEYFSETQRNKGNFPGRFSGRQFSNSRSEMNVSTLELGDSALYLCASSPSPGGVNEQFFGPGTRLTVL.

The V gene is TRBV7-9, the J gene TRBJ2-7; TRBD2 matches at 7 bases. The ends lost 4 bases at V and 2 bases at J; junction bases unmatched: 8. The CDR3 has 15 amino acids. Per the germline V gene, CDR1 is SEHNR and CDR2 is FQNEAQ (reference sequence). The CDR3, as DNA: TGTGCCAGCAGCTCTAGCGGCGGAGCGCCCTACGAGCAGTACTTC. It specifies CASSSSGGAPYEQYF.

This rearrangement joins TRBV11-2 to TRBJ2-2; possible D gene TRBD2, 5 bases. V was shortened by 8 bases and J by 8 bases, with 18 bases between the two germline ends. From germline, CDR1 is SGHAT and CDR2 FQNNGV. This CDR3 contains 14 residues. The CDR3 is CASRLGLGEGELFF. CDR3 sequence (DNA): TGTGCCAGCCGATTAGGACTCGGAGAAGGGGAGCTGTTTTTT.

The chain uses TRBV28 and TRBJ1-2; D unclear. Between the trimmed V and J ends, which lost 3 bases and 0 bases, there was a span of 8 bases. This CDR3 has 14 residues. The V gene's germline CDR1 is MDHEN and CDR2 SYDVKM. CDR3 nucleotides: TGTGCCAGCAGTTTTAATTCGGCTAACTATGGCTACACCTTC. The encoded protein is CASSFNSANYGYTF.

The gene calls are TRBV5-1 and TRBJ2-2; no definite D call. The CDR3 has 13 residues. The germline gives CDR1 SGHRS, CDR2 YFSETQ. Trimming took off 1 base at V and 4 bases at J, with 5 bases between the two ends. CDR3 sequence (DNA): TGCGCCAGCAGCTTGTATTCCACCGGGGAGCTGTTTTTT. Amino acid sequence: CASSLYSTGELFF.

CDR3 sequence: CAWNTGTAYNEQFF. CDR3 nucleotide sequence: TGTGCCTGGAATACCGGGACTGCATACAATGAGCAGTTCTTC. The chain recombines TRBV30 with TRBJ2-1; D may be TRBD2 (6 bases). CDR3 length equals 14 residues. The germline V gene encodes CDR1 GTSNPN and CDR2 SVGIG (reference sequence). Trimming pared 4 bases from V and 4 bases from J, leaving 14 bases between.